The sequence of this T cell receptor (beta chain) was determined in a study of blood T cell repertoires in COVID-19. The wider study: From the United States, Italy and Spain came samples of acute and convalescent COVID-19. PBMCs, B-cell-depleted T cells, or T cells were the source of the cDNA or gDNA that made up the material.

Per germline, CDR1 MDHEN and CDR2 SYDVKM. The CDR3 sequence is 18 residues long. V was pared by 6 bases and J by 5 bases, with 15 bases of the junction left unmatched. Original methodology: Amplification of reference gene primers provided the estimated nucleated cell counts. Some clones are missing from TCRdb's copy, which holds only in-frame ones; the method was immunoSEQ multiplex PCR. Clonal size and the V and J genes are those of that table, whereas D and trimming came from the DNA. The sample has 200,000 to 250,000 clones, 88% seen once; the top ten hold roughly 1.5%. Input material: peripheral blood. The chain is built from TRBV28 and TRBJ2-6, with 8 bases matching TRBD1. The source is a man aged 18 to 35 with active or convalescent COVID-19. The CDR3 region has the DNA TGTGCCAGCAGGAAACACTATCAGGGGGCTCTTCGGGCCAACGTCCTGACTTTC. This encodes CASRKHYQGALRANVLTF. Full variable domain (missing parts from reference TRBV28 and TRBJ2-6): DVKVTQSSRYLVKRTGEKVFLECVQDMDHENMFWYRQDPGLGLRLIYFSYDVKMKEKGDIPEGYSVSREKKERFSLILESASTNQTSMYLCASRKHYQGALRANVLTFGAGSRLTVL.